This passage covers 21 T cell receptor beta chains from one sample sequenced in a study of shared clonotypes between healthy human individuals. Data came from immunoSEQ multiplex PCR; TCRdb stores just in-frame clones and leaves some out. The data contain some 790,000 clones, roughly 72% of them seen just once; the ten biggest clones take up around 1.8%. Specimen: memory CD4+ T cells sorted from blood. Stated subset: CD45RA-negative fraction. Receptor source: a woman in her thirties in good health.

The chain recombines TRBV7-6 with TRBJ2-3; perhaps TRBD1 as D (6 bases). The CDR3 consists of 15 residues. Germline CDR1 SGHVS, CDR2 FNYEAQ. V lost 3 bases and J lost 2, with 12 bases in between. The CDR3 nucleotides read TGTGCCAGCAGCTTGGTGGGGGCAAACACAGATACGCAGTATTTT. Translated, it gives CASSLVGANTDTQYF. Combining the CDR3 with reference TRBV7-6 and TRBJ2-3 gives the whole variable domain GAGVSQSPRYKVTKRGQDVALRCDPISGHVSLYWYRQALGQGPEFLTYFNYEAQQDKSGLPNDRFSAERPEGSISTLTIQRTEQRDSAMYRCASSLVGANTDTQYFGPGTRLTVL.

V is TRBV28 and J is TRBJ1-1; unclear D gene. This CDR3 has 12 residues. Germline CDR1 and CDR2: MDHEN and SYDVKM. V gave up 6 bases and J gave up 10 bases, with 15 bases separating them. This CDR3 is CASRAGQGLAFF. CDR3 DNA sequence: TGTGCCAGCAGGGCCGGCCAAGGTTTAGCTTTCTTT.

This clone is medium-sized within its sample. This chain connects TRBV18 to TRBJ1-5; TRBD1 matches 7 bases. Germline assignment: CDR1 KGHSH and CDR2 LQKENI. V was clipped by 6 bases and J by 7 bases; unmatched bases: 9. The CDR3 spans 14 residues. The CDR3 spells CASSQDRVRQPQHF. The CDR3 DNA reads TGTGCCAGCTCTCAAGACAGGGTTCGACAGCCCCAGCATTTT.

Here the CDR3 DNA reads TGTGCCAGGTCACGGGGGGCGGCTGGGGCCAACGTCCTGACTTTC. Translated: CARSRGAAGANVLTF. This chain connects TRBV2 to TRBJ2-6; perhaps TRBD2 as D (7 bases). Trimming pared 9 bases from V and 2 bases from J, leaving 14 bases between. This CDR3 has 15 residues. Germline lookup yields CDR1 SNHLY and CDR2 FYNNEI.

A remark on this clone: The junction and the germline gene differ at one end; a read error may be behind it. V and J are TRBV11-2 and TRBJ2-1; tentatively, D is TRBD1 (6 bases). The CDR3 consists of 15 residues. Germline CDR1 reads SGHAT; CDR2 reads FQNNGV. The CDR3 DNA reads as TGTGCCAACAGCTTAGGACAGAGCTCCTACAATGAGCAGTTCTTC. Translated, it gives CANSLGQSSYNEQFF.

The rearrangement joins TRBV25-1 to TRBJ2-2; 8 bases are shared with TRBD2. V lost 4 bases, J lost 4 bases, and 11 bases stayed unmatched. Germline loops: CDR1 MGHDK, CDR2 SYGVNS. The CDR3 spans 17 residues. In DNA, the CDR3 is TGTGCCAGCAGTGTCACCCCGGGACTAGGGGTCACCGGGGAGCTGTTTTTT. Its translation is CASSVTPGLGVTGELFF.

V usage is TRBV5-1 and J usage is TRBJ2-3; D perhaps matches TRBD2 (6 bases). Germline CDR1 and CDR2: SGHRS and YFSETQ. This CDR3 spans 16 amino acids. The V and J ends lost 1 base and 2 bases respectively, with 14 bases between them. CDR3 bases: TGCGCCAGCAGCTTGTTGGGACTGGGGACCACAGATACGCAGTATTTT. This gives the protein CASSLLGLGTTDTQYF.

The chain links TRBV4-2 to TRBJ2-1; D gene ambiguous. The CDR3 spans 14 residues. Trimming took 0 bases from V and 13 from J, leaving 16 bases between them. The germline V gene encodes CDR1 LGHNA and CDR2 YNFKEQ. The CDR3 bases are TGTGCCAGCAGCCAAGATGCATTGTGGGCTAGACAGTTCTTC. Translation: CASSQDALWARQFF.

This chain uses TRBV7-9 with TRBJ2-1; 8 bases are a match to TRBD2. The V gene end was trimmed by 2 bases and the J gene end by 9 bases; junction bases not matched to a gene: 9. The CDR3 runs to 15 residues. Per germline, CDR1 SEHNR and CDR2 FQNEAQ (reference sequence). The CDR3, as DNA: TGTGCCAGCAGCTTAAGCGGGAGAGCTTCGACTGAGCAGTTCTTC. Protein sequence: CASSLSGRASTEQFF.

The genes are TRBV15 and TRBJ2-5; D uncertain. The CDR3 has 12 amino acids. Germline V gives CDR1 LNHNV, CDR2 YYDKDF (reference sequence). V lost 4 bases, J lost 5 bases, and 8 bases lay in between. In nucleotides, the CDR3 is TGTGCCACCAGCAACCCGGGCGAGACCCAGTACTTC. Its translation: CATSNPGETQYF.

CDR3 in amino acids: CASSPQGALRNEQFF. CDR3 coding DNA: TGTGCCAGCAGTCCGCAGGGGGCGCTTCGGAATGAGCAGTTCTTC. V usage is TRBV27 and J usage is TRBJ2-1; TRBD1 matches at 8 bases. CDR1 MNHEY and CDR2 SMNVEV come from the germline V gene (reference sequence). This CDR3 has 15 amino acids. Trimming removed 5 bases from V and 7 bases from J; junction bases left unmatched: 10.

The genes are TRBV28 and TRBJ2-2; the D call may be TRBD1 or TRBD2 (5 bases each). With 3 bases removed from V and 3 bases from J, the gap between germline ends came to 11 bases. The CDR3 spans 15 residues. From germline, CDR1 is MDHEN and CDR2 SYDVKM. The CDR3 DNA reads TGTGCCAGCAGTTTTGCCGGGGCCGACACCGGGGAGCTGTTTTTT. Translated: CASSFAGADTGELFF.

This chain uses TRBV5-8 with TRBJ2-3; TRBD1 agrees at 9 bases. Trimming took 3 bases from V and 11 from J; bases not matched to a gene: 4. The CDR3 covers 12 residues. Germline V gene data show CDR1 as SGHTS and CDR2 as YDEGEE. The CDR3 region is CASSWTGEMQYF. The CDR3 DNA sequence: TGTGCCAGCAGCTGGACAGGGGAAATGCAGTATTTT.

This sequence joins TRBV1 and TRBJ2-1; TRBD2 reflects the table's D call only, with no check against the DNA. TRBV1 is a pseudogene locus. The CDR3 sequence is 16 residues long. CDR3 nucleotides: TGCACCAGCAGCCAAGATGGGACTCGACGGGGCAATGAGCAGTTCTTC. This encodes CTSSQDGTRRGNEQFF.

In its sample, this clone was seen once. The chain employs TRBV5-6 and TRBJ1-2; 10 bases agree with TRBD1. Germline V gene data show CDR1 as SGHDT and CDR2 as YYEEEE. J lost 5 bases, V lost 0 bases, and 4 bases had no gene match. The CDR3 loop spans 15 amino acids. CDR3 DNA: TGTGCCAGCAGCTTGGGGCCGGGACAGGGGTATGGCTACACCTTC. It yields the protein CASSLGPGQGYGYTF.

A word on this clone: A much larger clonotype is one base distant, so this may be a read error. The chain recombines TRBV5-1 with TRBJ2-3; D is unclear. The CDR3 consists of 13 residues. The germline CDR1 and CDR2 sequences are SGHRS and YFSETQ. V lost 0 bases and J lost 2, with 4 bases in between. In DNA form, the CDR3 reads TGCGCCAGCAGCTTGGGGGCCACAGATACGCAGTATTTT. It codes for CASSLGATDTQYF.

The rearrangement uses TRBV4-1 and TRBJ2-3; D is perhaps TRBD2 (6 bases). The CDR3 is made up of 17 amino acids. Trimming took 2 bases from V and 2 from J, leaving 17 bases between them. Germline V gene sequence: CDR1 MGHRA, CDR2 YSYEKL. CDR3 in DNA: TGCGCCAGCAGCCAAACTTGGGCTAGCGCTAACACAGATACGCAGTATTTT. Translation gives CASSQTWASANTDTQYF.

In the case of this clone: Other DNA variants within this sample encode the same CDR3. CDR3 protein: CSARTDYGYTF. DNA of the CDR3: TGCAGTGCTCGGACGGATTATGGCTACACCTTC. The chain combines TRBV20-1 with TRBJ1-2; D gene ambiguous. Trimming took 5 bases from V and 5 from J, leaving 9 bases between them. CDR3 length: 11 residues. Germline-derived CDR1 and CDR2 are DFQATT and SNEGSKA (reference sequence).

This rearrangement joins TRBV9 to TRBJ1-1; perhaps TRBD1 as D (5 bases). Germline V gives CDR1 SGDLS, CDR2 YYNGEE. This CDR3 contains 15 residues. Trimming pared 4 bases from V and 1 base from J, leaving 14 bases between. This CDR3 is CASSFGRVGNTEAFF. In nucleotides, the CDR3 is TGTGCCAGCAGCTTCGGCAGGGTCGGGAACACTGAAGCTTTCTTT.

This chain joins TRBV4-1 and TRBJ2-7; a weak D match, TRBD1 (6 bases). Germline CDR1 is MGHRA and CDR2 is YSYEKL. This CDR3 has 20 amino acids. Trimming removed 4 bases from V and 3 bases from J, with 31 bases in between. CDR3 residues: CASSRRLLQGWDAVGYEQYF. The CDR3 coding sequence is TGCGCCAGCAGCCGACGTCTGCTACAGGGCTGGGATGCGGTGGGCTACGAGCAGTACTTC.

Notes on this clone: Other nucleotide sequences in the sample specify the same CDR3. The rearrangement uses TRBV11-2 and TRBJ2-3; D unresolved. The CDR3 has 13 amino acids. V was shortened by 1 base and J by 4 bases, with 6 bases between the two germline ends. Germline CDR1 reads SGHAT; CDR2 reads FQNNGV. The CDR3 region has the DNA TGTGCCAGCAGCTTAGGGACCGCAGATACGCAGTATTTT. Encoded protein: CASSLGTADTQYF.